This T cell receptor (beta chain) was found in a study of blood T cell repertoires in COVID-19. As for the study in general: Specimens from acute and convalescent COVID-19 originated in the United States, Italy and Spain.

Clones were read by immunoSEQ multiplex PCR, and TCRdb kept only the in-frame ones, dropping some. The sample contains approximately 200,000 clones, approximately 86% of which appear only once. The CDR3 contains 16 residues. This clonotype was sampled from a woman aged 25 to 39 who had been exposed to COVID-19. The sample was PBMCs or T cells enriched from blood (not recorded which). The chain joins TRBV21-1 to TRBJ1-2; no DNA check was done on the table's D call, TRBD1. TRBV21-1 represents a pseudogene. Here the CDR3 reads CASSKGGQTLPGGYTF. DNA for the CDR3: TGTGCCAGCAGCAAAGGTGGACAGACCCTCCCGGGGGGCTACACCTTC.